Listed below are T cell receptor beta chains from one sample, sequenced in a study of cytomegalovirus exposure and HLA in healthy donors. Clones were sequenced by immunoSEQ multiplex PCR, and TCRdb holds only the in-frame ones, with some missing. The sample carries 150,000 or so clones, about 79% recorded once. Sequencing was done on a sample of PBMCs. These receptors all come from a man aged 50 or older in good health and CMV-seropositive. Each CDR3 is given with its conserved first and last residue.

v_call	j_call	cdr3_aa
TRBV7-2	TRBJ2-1	CASSVGGPAYNEQFF
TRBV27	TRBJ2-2	CASSLAEGTVYLGELFF
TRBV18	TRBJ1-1	CASSPIQTGGTEAFF
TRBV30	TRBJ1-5	CAWSAGTWAPQHF
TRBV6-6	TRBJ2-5	CASSYKGAETQYF
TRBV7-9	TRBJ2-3	CASSLLPGTQYF
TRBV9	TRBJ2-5	CASSALAGASGETQYF
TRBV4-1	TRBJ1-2	CASSQTGSTYGYTF
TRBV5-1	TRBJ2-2	CASSLLAGTGELFF
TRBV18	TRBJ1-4	CASSPSYQGGVETNEKLFF
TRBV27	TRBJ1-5	CASSLSIPAGGLGSNQPQHF
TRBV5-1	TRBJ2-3	CASSPSSGIDTQYF
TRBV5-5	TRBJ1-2	CASSLGVVGGRDSGYTF
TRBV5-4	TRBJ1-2	CAGEIWTGESYGYTF
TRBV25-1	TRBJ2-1	CASSDRGTSVYNEQFF
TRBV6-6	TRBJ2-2	CAALNTGELFF
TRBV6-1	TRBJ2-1	CAIQLAVGTYNEQFF
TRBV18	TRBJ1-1	CASSPQGLNTEAFF
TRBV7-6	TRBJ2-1	CASSLDGSYNEQFF
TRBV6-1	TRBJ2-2	CASISPNTGELFF
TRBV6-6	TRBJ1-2	CASSITGEGYTF
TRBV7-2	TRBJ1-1	CASSLGGTAFF
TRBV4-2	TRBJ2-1	CASSRQGTGVYNEQFF
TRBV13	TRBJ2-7	CASQEASGTGGHEQYF